The rows below give T cell receptor beta chains drawn from one sample of a study of cytomegalovirus exposure and HLA in healthy donors. Sequencing was performed with immunoSEQ multiplex PCR; in TCRdb, only in-frame clones are kept and a portion is missing. The data show roughly 130,000 clones, with around nine tenths seen just once and about 1.4% held by the top ten. Material: PBMCs. These receptor sequences come from a man aged 30 to 39 in good health and CMV-seronegative. The CDR3 runs from the conserved cysteine through the conserved F or W. The D gene is left open where the match is weak. Size values are once, few and many counts, or a class for expanded clones, and some rows have none.

d_call: .
clone_size: .
v_call: TRBV4-1
j_call: TRBJ2-7
cdr3_nt: TGCGCCAGCAGCTACCACGGGGAGCAGTACTTC
cdr3_aa: CASSYHGEQYF

d_call: TRBD2
clone_size: .
v_call: TRBV7-6
j_call: TRBJ2-1
cdr3_nt: TGTGCCAGCAGCTTAGGGCTAGCGGGTAACAATGAGCAGTTCTTC
cdr3_aa: CASSLGLAGNNEQFF

d_call: TRBD2
clone_size: once
v_call: TRBV2
j_call: TRBJ2-7
cdr3_nt: TGTGCCAGCAGGAAGACTAGCGGATCCTACGAGCAGTACTTC
cdr3_aa: CASRKTSGSYEQYF

d_call: .
clone_size: few
v_call: TRBV2
j_call: TRBJ1-2
cdr3_nt: TGTGCCAGCAGTGAAACGCGGGAGGCGCCCTACGGCTACACCTTC
cdr3_aa: CASSETREAPYGYTF

d_call: TRBD2
clone_size: .
v_call: TRBV10-3
j_call: TRBJ2-7
cdr3_nt: TGTGCCATCAGTGAGGAGACTAGCGGGAGTTCGTGGGCTCAGCAGTACTTC
cdr3_aa: CAISEETSGSSWAQQYF

d_call: TRBD2
clone_size: .
v_call: TRBV7-2
j_call: TRBJ2-3
cdr3_nt: TGTGCCAGCAGCTTAGCGGCGGGAGGGTATCAAGATACGCAGTATTTT
cdr3_aa: CASSLAAGGYQDTQYF

d_call: .
clone_size: .
v_call: TRBV6-6
j_call: TRBJ1-5
cdr3_nt: TGTGCCAGCAGTGGACAGCTTCAGCCCCAGCATTTT
cdr3_aa: CASSGQLQPQHF

d_call: .
clone_size: .
v_call: TRBV5-6
j_call: TRBJ1-2
cdr3_nt: TGTGCCAGCCGAAAATTCCAGGCGCACTATGGCTACACCTTC
cdr3_aa: CASRKFQAHYGYTF

d_call: TRBD2
clone_size: .
v_call: TRBV11-2
j_call: TRBJ2-5
cdr3_nt: TGTGCCAGCAGCCCAACAACTAGTAACGGGGGGGAGACCCAGTACTTC
cdr3_aa: CASSPTTSNGGETQYF

d_call: .
clone_size: .
v_call: TRBV5-1
j_call: TRBJ2-5
cdr3_nt: TGCGCCAGCAGCTTTGGTCGACAGCAAGAGACCCAGTACTTC
cdr3_aa: CASSFGRQQETQYF

d_call: TRBD2
clone_size: .
v_call: TRBV5-1
j_call: TRBJ2-1
cdr3_nt: TGCGCCAGCAGCCCTATGACGGGTAGCGGGAGTCGGGAGCAGTTCTTC
cdr3_aa: CASSPMTGSGSREQFF

d_call: TRBD2
clone_size: .
v_call: TRBV10-1
j_call: TRBJ2-7
cdr3_nt: TGCGCCAGCAGTCCAATAGCGGGAGGTCCTAACGAGCAGTACTTC
cdr3_aa: CASSPIAGGPNEQYF

d_call: .
clone_size: .
v_call: TRBV1
j_call: TRBJ2-1
cdr3_nt: TGCACCAGCTACGACAGGGAGAATGAGCAGTTCTTC
cdr3_aa: CTSYDRENEQFF

d_call: TRBD1
clone_size: .
v_call: TRBV2
j_call: TRBJ1-1
cdr3_nt: TGTGCCAGCAGCGCTTCGGGACAGAGGAACACTGAAGCTTTCTTT
cdr3_aa: CASSASGQRNTEAFF

d_call: .
clone_size: .
v_call: TRBV11-1
j_call: TRBJ2-1
cdr3_nt: TGTGCCAGCAGCTTAGCGGGAGAAGTGAGTGAGCAGTTCTTC
cdr3_aa: CASSLAGEVSEQFF

d_call: .
clone_size: .
v_call: TRBV19
j_call: TRBJ2-7
cdr3_nt: TGTGCCAGTCGGGACTTTCCAACCTACGAGCAGTACTTC
cdr3_aa: CASRDFPTYEQYF

d_call: .
clone_size: .
v_call: TRBV29-1
j_call: TRBJ2-1
cdr3_nt: TGCAGCGCTGACGCAGGGCCCAATGAGCAGTTCTTC
cdr3_aa: CSADAGPNEQFF

d_call: TRBD2
clone_size: few
v_call: TRBV28
j_call: TRBJ2-7
cdr3_nt: TGTGCCAGCAGTGCTAGCGGAGGAGGACGTGGGCAGTACTTC
cdr3_aa: CASSASGGGRGQYF

d_call: TRBD2
clone_size: .
v_call: TRBV2
j_call: TRBJ2-3
cdr3_nt: TGTGCCAGCAGACTAGCGGCGCTACGCACAGATACGCAGTATTTT
cdr3_aa: CASRLAALRTDTQYF

d_call: TRBD1
clone_size: .
v_call: TRBV6-1
j_call: TRBJ1-1
cdr3_nt: TGTGCCAGCAGTGAAAAGAGGGACAGGGGGGGAGCTTTCTTT
cdr3_aa: CASSEKRDRGGAFF